Each of the 19 T cell receptor beta chains below was sequenced from the same sample in a study of T cell changes during pregnancy in multiple sclerosis. Clones were read by immunoSEQ multiplex PCR, and TCRdb kept only the in-frame ones, dropping some. The sample carries around 44,000 clones, about 87% recorded once. The sequences come from CD4+ T cells from peripheral blood mononuclear cells, collected in the second trimester of pregnancy. These receptors were taken from a female donor with multiple sclerosis, enrolled in a pregnancy study.

The chain recombines TRBV6-4 with TRBJ2-7; D is perhaps TRBD1 (6 bases). Germline V gene sequence: CDR1 MRHNA, CDR2 SNTAGT. This CDR3 contains 15 residues. The germline V and J ends were trimmed by 6 bases and 1 base, with 16 bases remaining between them. This CDR3 reads CASRAYPDSSYEQYF. CDR3 coding DNA: TGTGCCAGCAGAGCCTACCCGGACAGTTCCTACGAGCAGTACTTC.

The chain couples TRBV5-1 to TRBJ2-2, with D possibly matching TRBD1 (6 bases). The germline V and J ends were trimmed by 4 bases and 5 bases, with 9 bases remaining between them. Per the germline V gene, CDR1 is SGHRS and CDR2 is YFSETQ. This CDR3 has 13 residues. This chain's CDR3 is CASSPQGTGELFF. DNA for the CDR3: TGCGCCAGCAGCCCACAGGGAACCGGGGAGCTGTTTTTT.

The rearrangement uses TRBV5-1 and TRBJ1-3; D might be TRBD1 (5 bases). This CDR3 is 16 amino acids long. From germline, CDR1 is SGHRS and CDR2 YFSETQ. V lost 3 bases and J 3 bases, leaving 16 bases between the germline ends. As DNA, the CDR3 is TGCGCCAGCAGCTCCGGCGCCCCGGGGGGTGGAAACACCATATATTTT. Protein product: CASSSGAPGGGNTIYF.

This chain connects TRBV10-3 to TRBJ2-2; the match to TRBD1 covers 12 bases. V trimming: 0 bases; J trimming: 4 bases; junction bases outside the gene matches: 12. Germline CDR1 ENHRY, CDR2 SYGVKD. The CDR3 has 20 amino acids. CDR3 coding DNA: TGTGCCATCAGTGAGTCCCGGGACAGGGGGCGAAGACCATCCACCGGGGAGCTGTTTTTT. Translated: CAISESRDRGRRPSTGELFF.

The chain has TRBV9 and TRBJ2-3; tentatively, D is TRBD2 (6 bases). V was cut by 0 bases and J by 6 bases, with 11 bases left in between. The CDR3 has 14 amino acids. Germline CDR1 and CDR2: SGDLS and YYNGEE. CDR3 bases: TGTGCCAGCAGCGTAGAGGGAGGAATCGATACGCAGTATTTT. Translation: CASSVEGGIDTQYF.

The chain has TRBV7-2 and TRBJ2-1; 14 nucleotides line up with TRBD2. The V gene's germline CDR1 is SGHTA and CDR2 FQGNSA. V was pared by 1 base and J by 7 bases, with 6 bases of the junction left unmatched. The length of the CDR3 is 17 residues. The CDR3 region is CASSLEGTSGRLNEQFF. CDR3 DNA: TGTGCCAGCAGCTTAGAGGGGACTAGCGGGAGATTAAATGAGCAGTTCTTC.

This chain links TRBV10-1 with TRBJ2-7; D is perhaps TRBD2 (6 bases). The CDR3 is 13 amino acids. Trimming shortened V by 5 bases and J by 5 bases, and 13 bases separated the two germline ends. Germline V gene data show CDR1 as WNHNN and CDR2 as SYGVQD (reference sequence). The CDR3 DNA follows: TGCGCCAGCAGTAAACTAGCCAGGGACGAGCAGTACTTC. Residues: CASSKLARDEQYF.

V usage is TRBV28 and J usage is TRBJ1-4, with unresolved D. V gave up 5 bases and J gave up 3 bases, with 10 bases separating them. Germline loops: CDR1 MDHEN, CDR2 SYDVKM. The CDR3 contains 14 residues. The CDR3 is CASSRNYANEKLFF. The CDR3 DNA is TGTGCCAGCAGTCGTAATTATGCTAATGAAAAACTGTTTTTT.

This chain uses TRBV28 with TRBJ1-3; no clear D gene. The CDR3 consists of 13 residues. Trimming left V 10 bases short and J 0 bases short, with 10 bases between. Per germline, CDR1 MDHEN and CDR2 SYDVKM. The CDR3 here is CATIPSSGNTIYF. CDR3 bases: TGTGCCACCATACCCAGCTCTGGAAACACCATATATTTT.

This chain uses TRBV27 with TRBJ2-7, with TRBD2 as a possible D gene (5 bases). Germline V lookup: CDR1 MNHEY, CDR2 SMNVEV (reference sequence). The CDR3 is 14 amino acids. Deletions cut 1 base from V and 5 bases from J, with 12 bases between. CDR3 sequence: CASSLYGETHEQYF. DNA of the CDR3: TGTGCCAGCAGTTTATATGGGGAGACCCACGAGCAGTACTTC.

J is TRBJ1-1 and V is TRBV4-3; D possibly corresponds to TRBD1 (6 bases). V was shortened by 4 bases and J by 3 bases, with 12 bases between the two germline ends. Germline CDR1 is LGHNA and CDR2 is YSLEER. The CDR3 loop spans 14 amino acids. CDR3 amino acids: CASSRKAGDTEAFF. In DNA, the CDR3 is TGCGCCAGCAGCCGAAAAGCAGGGGACACTGAAGCTTTCTTT.

The V call is TRBV10-3, the J call TRBJ1-6; 7 nucleotides line up with TRBD1. After removal of 4 bases from V and 7 bases from J, the junction contained 4 bases not matched to a gene. The CDR3 length is 14 residues. CDR1 and CDR2 (germline): ENHRY, SYGVKD. CDR3 amino acids: CAISGGTDNSPLHF. As DNA, the CDR3 is TGTGCCATCAGTGGAGGGACAGACAATTCACCCCTCCACTTT.

The chain recombines TRBV5-1 with TRBJ2-7, with D possibly being TRBD2 (5 bases). The V gene lost 0 bases and the J gene lost 6 bases, with 16 bases spanning the gap. This CDR3 contains 15 residues. Germline values: CDR1 SGHRS, CDR2 YFSETQ. The CDR3 sequence: CASSLEGRLAGEQYF. CDR3 coding DNA: TGCGCCAGCAGCTTGGAAGGGCGGCTAGCCGGCGAGCAGTACTTC.

This clone was seen more than once but under ten times. This chain links TRBV6-6 with TRBJ2-1; TRBD2 matches 9 bases. Germline CDR1 is MNHNY and CDR2 is SVGAGI (reference sequence). V lost 2 bases to trimming and J lost 2 bases; unmatched junction nucleotides: 1. The CDR3 has 15 residues. In nucleotides, the CDR3 is TGTGCCAGCAGTTACGGGACTAGCACCTACAATGAGCAGTTCTTC. Translation: CASSYGTSTYNEQFF.

The rearrangement links TRBV2 to TRBJ2-3; D is uncertain. The V end lost 4 bases, the J end lost 0 bases, and 8 bases lay between the germline ends. This CDR3 contains 14 residues. Per the germline V gene, CDR1 is SNHLY and CDR2 is FYNNEI. The DNA for the CDR3 is TGTGCCAGCAGTGTTACCAGTAGCACAGATACGCAGTATTTT. Residues: CASSVTSSTDTQYF.

The genes are TRBV4-3 and TRBJ1-1; D is unresolved. Trimming took 1 base from V and 4 from J, leaving 13 bases between them. Per the germline V gene, CDR1 is LGHNA and CDR2 is YSLEER. The length of the CDR3 is 15 residues. The CDR3 is CASSQAGVRGTEAFF. Here the CDR3 DNA reads TGCGCCAGCAGCCAAGCTGGGGTTCGGGGCACTGAAGCTTTCTTT.

The chain combines TRBV6-5 with TRBJ2-7; 7 bases align to TRBD1. The CDR3 runs to 15 residues. Germline CDR1 reads MNHEY; CDR2 reads SVGAGI. V lost 6 bases, J lost 2 bases, and 10 bases stayed unmatched. As DNA, the CDR3 is TGTGCCAGCAGGCCACCGGGACAGCCAACCTACGAGCAGTACTTC. As protein: CASRPPGQPTYEQYF.

The chain couples TRBV11-2 to TRBJ2-7; a possible D gene is TRBD2 (6 bases). From germline, CDR1 is SGHAT and CDR2 FQNNGV. V was cut by 1 base and J by 7 bases, with 17 bases left in between. CDR3 length: 15 amino acids. The CDR3 DNA follows: TGTGCCAGCAGCTTAGTTTCGGGAGCCACTAGGGAGCAGTACTTC. Translation: CASSLVSGATREQYF.

The count of this clone is one. The chain uses TRBV30 and TRBJ2-7; D remains unclear. The CDR3 is 13 amino acids. The ends were cut back, 2 bases at V and 0 bases at J, with 8 bases in the middle. CDR1 is GTSNPN and CDR2 is SVGIG in the germline V gene (reference sequence). The CDR3 region has the DNA TGTGCCTGGAGTAGGTGGAGCTCCTACGAGCAGTACTTC. Translation gives CAWSRWSSYEQYF.